A selection of T cell receptor beta chains follows, all from one sample in a study of cytomegalovirus exposure and HLA in healthy donors. The protocol was immunoSEQ multiplex PCR, while the TCRdb copy is restricted to in-frame clones and leaves out a portion. The sample has approximately 75,000 clones. Material: PBMCs. These TCRs come from a man aged 40-55 years in good health and CMV-seronegative. Each CDR3 is given with its conserved first and last residue. A D gene is named only where the DNA matches it firmly.

v_call: TRBV4-3; d_call: .; j_call: TRBJ2-5; cdr3_nt: TGCGCCAGCAGCCAAGATACCCCAGGGGTCGACGGAGAGACCCAGTACTTC; cdr3_aa: CASSQDTPGVDGETQYF
v_call: TRBV6-4; d_call: .; j_call: TRBJ1-2; cdr3_nt: TGTGCCAGCAGATTGGACAGTCTTAATACCAATGGCTACACCTTC; cdr3_aa: CASRLDSLNTNGYTF
v_call: TRBV5-5; d_call: TRBD1; j_call: TRBJ1-5; cdr3_nt: TGTGCCAGCAGCTCCTCGAGTGACAGGGTCTATAGCAATCAGCCCCAGCATTTT; cdr3_aa: CASSSSSDRVYSNQPQHF
v_call: TRBV28; d_call: TRBD1; j_call: TRBJ2-1; cdr3_nt: TGTGCCAGCAGTTCTGCTCTGGGACAGGGGAGTGAGCAGTTCTTC; cdr3_aa: CASSSALGQGSEQFF
v_call: TRBV19; d_call: TRBD1; j_call: TRBJ1-1; cdr3_nt: TGTGCCAGTAGTATCGGGACAGGGGTGGCGAACACTGAAGCTTTCTTT; cdr3_aa: CASSIGTGVANTEAFF
v_call: TRBV12-5; d_call: .; j_call: TRBJ1-4; cdr3_nt: TGTGCTAGTGGTTTGGTATGGGGGACTGCAACTAATGAAAAACTGTTTTTT; cdr3_aa: CASGLVWGTATNEKLFF
v_call: TRBV7-2; d_call: TRBD2; j_call: TRBJ2-5; cdr3_nt: TGTGCCAGCAGCTTAGGCCGAGAGAGCGGGGGGGCCGGTTTTTACTTC; cdr3_aa: CASSLGRESGGAGFYF
v_call: TRBV28; d_call: TRBD1; j_call: TRBJ2-5; cdr3_nt: TGTGCCACCCATTTGGGGACAGGGGAGACCCAGTACTTC; cdr3_aa: CATHLGTGETQYF
v_call: TRBV11-3; d_call: TRBD1; j_call: TRBJ1-1; cdr3_nt: TGTGCCAGCAGCTCAGGGGGCAGGAACACTGAAGCTTTCTTT; cdr3_aa: CASSSGGRNTEAFF
v_call: TRBV5-4; d_call: TRBD1; j_call: TRBJ2-7; cdr3_nt: TGTGCCAGCAACCCCCCCGGGGACAGGGGACACGAGCAGTACTTC; cdr3_aa: CASNPPGDRGHEQYF
v_call: TRBV9; d_call: .; j_call: TRBJ2-7; cdr3_nt: TGTGCCAGCAGCGTAGCTCCGGGGACTCTCACCTACGAGCAGTACTTC; cdr3_aa: CASSVAPGTLTYEQYF
v_call: TRBV9; d_call: .; j_call: TRBJ1-1; cdr3_nt: TGTGCCAGCAGCATCTTAGGGGGGGGCACTGAAGCTTTCTTT; cdr3_aa: CASSILGGGTEAFF
v_call: TRBV9; d_call: .; j_call: TRBJ2-2; cdr3_nt: TGTGCCAGCAGCGTAGGGGCAGCTACCCTCGCGGAGCTGTTTTTT; cdr3_aa: CASSVGAATLAELFF
v_call: TRBV2; d_call: .; j_call: TRBJ1-4; cdr3_nt: TGTGCCAGCGGTCAGGGAGGAGAAAAACTGTTTTTT; cdr3_aa: CASGQGGEKLFF
v_call: TRBV13; d_call: TRBD1; j_call: TRBJ1-2; cdr3_nt: TGTGCCAGCAGCTCATGGACAGGGGCCTATGGCTACACCTTC; cdr3_aa: CASSSWTGAYGYTF
v_call: TRBV5-6; d_call: TRBD1; j_call: TRBJ1-4; cdr3_nt: TGTGCCAGCAGCCTGATCGGGACAGAACTAATCGATGTGTTTTTT; cdr3_aa: CASSLIGTELIDVFF
v_call: TRBV4-3; d_call: TRBD2; j_call: TRBJ2-7; cdr3_nt: TGCGCCAGCAGCCAAGATCGGATAGCGGGAGTGGGGGAGCAGTACTTC; cdr3_aa: CASSQDRIAGVGEQYF
v_call: TRBV5-1; d_call: TRBD1; j_call: TRBJ2-2; cdr3_nt: TGCGCCAGCAGCCCGACAGGGAGACAGGCCGGGGAGCTGTTTTTT; cdr3_aa: CASSPTGRQAGELFF
v_call: TRBV19; d_call: .; j_call: TRBJ1-6; cdr3_nt: TGTGCCAGTAGTACGACAGTTTATAATTCACCCCTCCACTTT; cdr3_aa: CASSTTVYNSPLHF
v_call: TRBV28; d_call: TRBD1; j_call: TRBJ1-2; cdr3_nt: TGTGCCAGCAGTTCGATTAGACCGGGACAGGGAGGATATGGCTACACCTTC; cdr3_aa: CASSSIRPGQGGYGYTF
v_call: TRBV19; d_call: .; j_call: TRBJ2-5; cdr3_nt: TGTGCCAGTAGTACGACTACCCAAGAGACCCAGTACTTC; cdr3_aa: CASSTTTQETQYF
v_call: TRBV2; d_call: TRBD2; j_call: TRBJ2-3; cdr3_nt: TGTGCCAGCAGGGGGGGACTAGCGGGAGCAGATACGCAGTATTTT; cdr3_aa: CASRGGLAGADTQYF
v_call: TRBV7-2; d_call: TRBD2; j_call: TRBJ2-1; cdr3_nt: TGTGCCAGCAGCTACGCCGGGACTAGCGGGACTAATGAGCAGTTCTTC; cdr3_aa: CASSYAGTSGTNEQFF